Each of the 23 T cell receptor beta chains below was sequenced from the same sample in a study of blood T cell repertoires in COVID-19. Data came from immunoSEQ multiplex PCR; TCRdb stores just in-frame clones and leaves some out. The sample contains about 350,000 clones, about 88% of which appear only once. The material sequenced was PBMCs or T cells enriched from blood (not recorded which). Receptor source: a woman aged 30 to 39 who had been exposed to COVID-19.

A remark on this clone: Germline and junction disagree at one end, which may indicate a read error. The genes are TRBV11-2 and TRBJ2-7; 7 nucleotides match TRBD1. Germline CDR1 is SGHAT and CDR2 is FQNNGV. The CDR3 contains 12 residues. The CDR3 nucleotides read TGTGCCAGCAGCTTAGATTGGACAGGACTTTCCTTC. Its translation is CASSLDWTGLSF.

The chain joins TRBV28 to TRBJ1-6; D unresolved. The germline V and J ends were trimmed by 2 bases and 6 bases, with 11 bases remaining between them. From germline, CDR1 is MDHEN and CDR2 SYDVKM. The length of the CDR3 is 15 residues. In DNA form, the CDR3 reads TGTGCCAGCAGTTTAAGTACAACAGCTAATTCACCCCTCCACTTT. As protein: CASSLSTTANSPLHF. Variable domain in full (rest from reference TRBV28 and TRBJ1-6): DVKVTQSSRYLVKRTGEKVFLECVQDMDHENMFWYRQDPGLGLRLIYFSYDVKMKEKGDIPEGYSVSREKKERFSLILESASTNQTSMYLCASSLSTTANSPLHFGNGTRLTVT.

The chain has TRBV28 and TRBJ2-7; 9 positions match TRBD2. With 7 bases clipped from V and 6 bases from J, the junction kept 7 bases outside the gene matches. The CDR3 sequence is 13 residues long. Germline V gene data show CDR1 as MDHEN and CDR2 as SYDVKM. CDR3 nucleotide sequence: TGTGCCAGCACTAGCGGGACCTTGCGCGAGCAGTACTTC. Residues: CASTSGTLREQYF. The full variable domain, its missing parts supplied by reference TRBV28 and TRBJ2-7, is DVKVTQSSRYLVKRTGEKVFLECVQDMDHENMFWYRQDPGLGLRLIYFSYDVKMKEKGDIPEGYSVSREKKERFSLILESASTNQTSMYLCASTSGTLREQYFGPGTRLTVT.

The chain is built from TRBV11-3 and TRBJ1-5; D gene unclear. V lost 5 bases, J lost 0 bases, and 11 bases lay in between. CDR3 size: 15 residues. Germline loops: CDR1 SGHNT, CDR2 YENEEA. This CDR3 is CASSPEAYSNQPQHF. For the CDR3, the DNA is TGTGCCAGCAGCCCCGAAGCCTATAGCAATCAGCCCCAGCATTTT.

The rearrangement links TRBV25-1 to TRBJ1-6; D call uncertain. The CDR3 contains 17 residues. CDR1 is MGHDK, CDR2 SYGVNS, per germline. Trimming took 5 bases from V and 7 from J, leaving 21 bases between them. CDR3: CASSSRKRAEENSPLHF. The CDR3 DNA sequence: TGTGCCAGCAGTTCACGAAAGAGGGCTGAAGAGAATTCACCCCTCCACTTT.

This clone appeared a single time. The CDR3 sequence: CASSLSWEGYEQYF. The CDR3, as DNA: TGTGCCAGCAGTTTATCGTGGGAGGGGTACGAGCAGTACTTC. V usage is TRBV28 and J usage is TRBJ2-7; 7 positions match TRBD2. Germline V gives CDR1 MDHEN, CDR2 SYDVKM. The junction had 4 bases not matched to a gene; V was cut back by 1 base and J by 4 bases. The CDR3 is 14 amino acids.

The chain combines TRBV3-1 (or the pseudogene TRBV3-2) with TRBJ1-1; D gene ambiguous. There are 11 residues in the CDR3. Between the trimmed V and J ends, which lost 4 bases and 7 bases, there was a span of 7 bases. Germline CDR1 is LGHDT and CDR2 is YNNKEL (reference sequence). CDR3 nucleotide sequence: TGTGCCAGCAGCCGCCAGTATGAAGCTTTCTTT. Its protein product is CASSRQYEAFF.

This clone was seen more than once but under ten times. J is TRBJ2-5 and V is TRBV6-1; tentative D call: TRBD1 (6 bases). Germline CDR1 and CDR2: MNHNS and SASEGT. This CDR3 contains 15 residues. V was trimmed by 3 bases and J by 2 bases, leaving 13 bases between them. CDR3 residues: CASSEQTGPQETQYF. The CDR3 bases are TGTGCCAGCAGTGAGCAGACAGGTCCACAAGAGACCCAGTACTTC.

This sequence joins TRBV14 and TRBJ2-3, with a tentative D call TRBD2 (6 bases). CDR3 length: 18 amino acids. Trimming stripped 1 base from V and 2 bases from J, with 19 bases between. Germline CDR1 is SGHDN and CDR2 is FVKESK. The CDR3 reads CASSQGSYAGRTTDTQYF. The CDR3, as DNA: TGTGCCAGCAGCCAAGGATCGTACGCGGGGAGGACCACAGATACGCAGTATTTT.

CDR3 amino acids: CASSRKARGNQPQHF. The CDR3 DNA is TGTGCCAGTAGTCGTAAGGCTAGGGGGAATCAGCCCCAGCATTTT. The chain recombines TRBV19 with TRBJ1-5; D is perhaps TRBD1 (6 bases). Germline CDR1 reads LNHDA; CDR2 reads SQIVND (reference sequence). The V and J ends lost 5 bases and 4 bases respectively, with 15 bases between them. This CDR3 is 15 amino acids long. The full variable domain, its missing parts supplied by reference TRBV19 and TRBJ1-5, is DGGITQSPKYLFRKEGQNVTLSCEQNLNHDAMYWYRQDPGQGLRLIYYSQIVNDFQKGDIAEGYSVSREKKESFPLTVTSAQKNPTAFYLCASSRKARGNQPQHFGDGTRLSIL.

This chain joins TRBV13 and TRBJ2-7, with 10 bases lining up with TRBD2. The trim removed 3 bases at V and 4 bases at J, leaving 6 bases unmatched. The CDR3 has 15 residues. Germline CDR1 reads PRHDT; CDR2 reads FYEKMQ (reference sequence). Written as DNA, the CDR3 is TGTGCCAGCAGCTTGGAGCGGGAGGGCCCTTACGAGCAGTACTTC. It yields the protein CASSLEREGPYEQYF.

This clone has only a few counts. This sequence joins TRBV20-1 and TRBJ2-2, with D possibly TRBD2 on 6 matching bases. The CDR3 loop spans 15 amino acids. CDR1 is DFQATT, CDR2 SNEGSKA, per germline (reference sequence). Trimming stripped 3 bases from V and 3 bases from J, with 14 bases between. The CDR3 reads CSASSRGWDTGELFF. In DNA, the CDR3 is TGCAGTGCTAGTAGCCGGGGGTGGGACACCGGGGAGCTGTTTTTT.

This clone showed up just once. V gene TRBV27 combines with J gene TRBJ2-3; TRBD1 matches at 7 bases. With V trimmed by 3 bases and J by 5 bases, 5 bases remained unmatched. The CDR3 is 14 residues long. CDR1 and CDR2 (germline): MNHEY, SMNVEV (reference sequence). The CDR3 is CASSLGQPVDTQYF. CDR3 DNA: TGTGCCAGCAGTTTGGGACAGCCGGTAGATACGCAGTATTTT.

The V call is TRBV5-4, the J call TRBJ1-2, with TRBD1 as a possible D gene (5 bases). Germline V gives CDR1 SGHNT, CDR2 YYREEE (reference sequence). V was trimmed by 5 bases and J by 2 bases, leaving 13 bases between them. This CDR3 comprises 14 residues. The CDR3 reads CASSQRRTNYGYTF. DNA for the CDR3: TGTGCCAGCAGTCAACGTCGGACAAACTATGGCTACACCTTC.

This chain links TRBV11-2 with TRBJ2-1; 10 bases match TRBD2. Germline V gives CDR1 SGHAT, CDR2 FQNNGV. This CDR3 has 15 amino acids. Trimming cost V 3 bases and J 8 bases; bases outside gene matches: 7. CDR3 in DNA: TGTGCCAGCAGCTTGGGGACTAGCGAGTGGGATGAGCAGTTCTTC. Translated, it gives CASSLGTSEWDEQFF.

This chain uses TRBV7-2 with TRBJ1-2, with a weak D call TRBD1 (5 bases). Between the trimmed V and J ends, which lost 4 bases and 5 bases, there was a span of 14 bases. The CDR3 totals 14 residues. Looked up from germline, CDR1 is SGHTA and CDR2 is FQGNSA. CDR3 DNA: TGTGCCAGCAGCTCCTCCCGGACATTTTATGGCTACACCTTC. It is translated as CASSSSRTFYGYTF.

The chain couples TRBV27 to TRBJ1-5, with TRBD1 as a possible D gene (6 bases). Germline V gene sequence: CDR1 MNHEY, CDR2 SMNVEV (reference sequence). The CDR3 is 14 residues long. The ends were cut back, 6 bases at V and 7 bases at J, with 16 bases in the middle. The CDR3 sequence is CASRVRDTGQPQHF. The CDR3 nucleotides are TGTGCCAGCAGAGTTCGGGACACAGGACAGCCCCAGCATTTT.

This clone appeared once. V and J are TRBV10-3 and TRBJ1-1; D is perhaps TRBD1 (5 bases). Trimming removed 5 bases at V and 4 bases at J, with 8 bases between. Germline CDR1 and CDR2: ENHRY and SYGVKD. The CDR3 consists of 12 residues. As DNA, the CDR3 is TGTGCCATCAGTATCGGGGGCACTGAAGCTTTCTTT. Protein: CAISIGGTEAFF.

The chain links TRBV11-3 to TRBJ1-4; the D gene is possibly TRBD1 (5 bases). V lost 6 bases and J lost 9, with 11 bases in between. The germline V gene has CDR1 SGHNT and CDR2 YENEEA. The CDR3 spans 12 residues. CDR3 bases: TGTGCCAGCAGAGGAGGGACTAAAAAACTGTTTTTT. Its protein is CASRGGTKKLFF.

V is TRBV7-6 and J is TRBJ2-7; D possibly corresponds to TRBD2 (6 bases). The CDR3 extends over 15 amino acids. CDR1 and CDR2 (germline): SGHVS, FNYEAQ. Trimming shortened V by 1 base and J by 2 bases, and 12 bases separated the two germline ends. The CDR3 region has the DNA TGTGCCAGCAGCTTAGGCGCGGGATTAACCTACGAGCAGTACTTC. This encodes CASSLGAGLTYEQYF.

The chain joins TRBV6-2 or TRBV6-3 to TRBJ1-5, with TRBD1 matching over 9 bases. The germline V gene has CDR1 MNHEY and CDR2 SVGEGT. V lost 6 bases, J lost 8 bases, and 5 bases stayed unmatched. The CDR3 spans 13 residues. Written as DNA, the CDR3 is TGTGCCAGCAGCGACAGGGGGTGGGAGCCCCAGCATTTT. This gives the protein CASSDRGWEPQHF.

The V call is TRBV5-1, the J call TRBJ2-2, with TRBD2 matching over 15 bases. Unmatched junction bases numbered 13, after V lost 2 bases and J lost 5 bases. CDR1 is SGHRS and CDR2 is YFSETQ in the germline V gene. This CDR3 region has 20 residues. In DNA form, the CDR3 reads TGCGCCAGCAGCTTCCCTCAGAGGGGACTAGCGGGAGGTCGGACCGGGGAGCTGTTTTTT. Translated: CASSFPQRGLAGGRTGELFF.

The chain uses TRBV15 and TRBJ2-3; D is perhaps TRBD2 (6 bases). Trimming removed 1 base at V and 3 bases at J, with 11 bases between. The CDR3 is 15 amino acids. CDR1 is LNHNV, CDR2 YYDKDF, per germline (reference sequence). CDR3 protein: CATSRGPAGTDTQYF. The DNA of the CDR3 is TGTGCCACCAGCAGAGGCCCGGCGGGGACAGATACGCAGTATTTT.